In this sample, the clone carrying this TCR beta chain is medium-sized. This record comes from a study of neoadjuvant anti-PD-1 for oral cavity cancer. Described time point: after neoadjuvant nivolumab, at surgical resection. No culture or expansion preceded analysis of these blood cells. Per germline, CDR1 WNHNN and CDR2 SYGVQD (reference sequence). V shed 4 bases and J shed 5 bases, with 11 bases lying between them. The CDR3 runs to 13 residues. Blood libraries mostly used roughly 440 ng genomic DNA, six replicates each. Sequencing was performed with immunoSEQ multiplex PCR; in TCRdb, only in-frame clones are kept and a portion is missing. The sample holds roughly 8,900 clones; roughly 70% are singletons and the top ten take 3.5% to 4.5%.

Sequencing used PBMCs, obtained after nivolumab (anti-PD-1) treatment. The clonotype comes from a person between 40 and 80 years old with oral cavity squamous cell carcinoma. The chain recombines TRBV10-1 with TRBJ1-1; no firm D call. CDR3 nucleotides: TGCGCCAGCAGTGTAGAACAGTGGACTGAAGCTTTCTTT. Amino acids: CASSVEQWTEAFF.